This TCR beta chain was captured by sequencing in a study of T cell changes during pregnancy in multiple sclerosis. The data were produced by immunoSEQ multiplex PCR, yet TCRdb's version contains in-frame clones alone and is incomplete. The top ten clones hold 2.3% of a sample with 58,000 or so clones, around 92% of them seen once. The ends were cut back, 5 bases at V and 4 bases at J, with 8 bases in the middle. CDR3 length equals 12 residues. Looked up from germline, CDR1 is MGHDK and CDR2 is SYGVNS. J is TRBJ1-2 and V is TRBV25-1; perhaps TRBD1 as D (6 bases). This sequence originates from a female donor with multiple sclerosis, enrolled in a pregnancy study. Sequenced here: peripheral blood, sampled in the first trimester of pregnancy. Here the CDR3 reads CASSRTAYGYTF. The CDR3 DNA is TGTGCCAGCAGTCGGACAGCCTATGGCTACACCTTC.